This TCR beta chain was obtained from a study of blood T cell repertoires in COVID-19. Study-level background: T cells, B-cell-depleted T cells, or PBMCs provided the cDNA or gDNA that served as material.

J lost 7 bases, V lost 0 bases, and 3 bases had no gene match. The germline V gene encodes CDR1 SGHAT and CDR2 FQNNGV. There are 14 residues in the CDR3. Source study methods: For nucleated cells, counts were estimated from reference gene primer amplification. Assay: immunoSEQ multiplex PCR; the TCRdb copy retains only in-frame clones and omits some. V, J and clone size are taken as reported in that table, and D and trimming were inferred from the DNA itself. Here the sample spans about 160,000 clones, just under 95% being singletons. The source material was peripheral blood. The sequence was collected from a woman in her forties or fifties with acute or convalescent COVID-19. The chain carries TRBV11-2 and TRBJ2-1; 7 nucleotides align to TRBD2. CDR3 sequence (DNA): TGTGCCAGCAGCTTAGAACTAGCGTTAAATGAGCAGTTCTTC. It translates to CASSLELALNEQFF.